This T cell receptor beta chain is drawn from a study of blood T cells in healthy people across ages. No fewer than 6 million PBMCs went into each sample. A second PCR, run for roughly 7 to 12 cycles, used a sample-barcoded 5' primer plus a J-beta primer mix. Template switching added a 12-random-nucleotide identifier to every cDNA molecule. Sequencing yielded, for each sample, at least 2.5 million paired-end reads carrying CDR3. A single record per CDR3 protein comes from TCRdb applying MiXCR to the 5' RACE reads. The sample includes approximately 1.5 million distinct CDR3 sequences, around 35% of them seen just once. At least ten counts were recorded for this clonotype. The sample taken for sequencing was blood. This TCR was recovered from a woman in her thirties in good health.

CDR3 in amino acids: CASSWQGRHNQPQHF. CDR3 in DNA: TGTGCCAGCAGTTGGCAAGGACGTCACAATCAGCCCCAGCATTTT. The chain has TRBV12-3 or TRBV12-4 and TRBJ1-5; no reliable D call. This CDR3 region has 15 residues. V lost 4 bases to trimming and J lost 3 bases, with 13 bases between them.